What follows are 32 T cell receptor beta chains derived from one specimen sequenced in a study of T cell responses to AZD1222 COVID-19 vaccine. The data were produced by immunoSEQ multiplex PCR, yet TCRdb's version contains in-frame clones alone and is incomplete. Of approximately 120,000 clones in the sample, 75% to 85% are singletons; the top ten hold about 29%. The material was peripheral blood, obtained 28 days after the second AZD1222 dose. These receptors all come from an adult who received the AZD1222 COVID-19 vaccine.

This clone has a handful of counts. CDR3 in amino acids: CASSSAPSGANVLTF. CDR3 coding DNA: TGTGCCAGCAGTTCGGCCCCCTCTGGGGCCAACGTCCTGACTTTC. V and J are TRBV28 and TRBJ2-6, with unresolved D. Trimming shortened V by 4 bases and J by 0 bases, and 7 bases separated the two germline ends. The germline V gene encodes CDR1 MDHEN and CDR2 SYDVKM. The CDR3 length is 15 residues.

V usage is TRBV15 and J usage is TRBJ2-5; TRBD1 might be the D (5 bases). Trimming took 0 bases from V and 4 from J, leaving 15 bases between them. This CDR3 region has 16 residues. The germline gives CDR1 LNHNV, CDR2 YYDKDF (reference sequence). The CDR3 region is CATSRETNGAGETQYF. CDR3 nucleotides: TGTGCCACCAGCAGAGAAACGAATGGGGCCGGAGAGACCCAGTACTTC.

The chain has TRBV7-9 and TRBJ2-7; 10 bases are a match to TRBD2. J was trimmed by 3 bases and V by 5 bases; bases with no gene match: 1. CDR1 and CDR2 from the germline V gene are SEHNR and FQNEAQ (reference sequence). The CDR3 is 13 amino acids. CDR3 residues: CASSASGSYEQYF. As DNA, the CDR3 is TGTGCCAGCAGCGCTAGCGGGAGCTACGAGCAGTACTTC.

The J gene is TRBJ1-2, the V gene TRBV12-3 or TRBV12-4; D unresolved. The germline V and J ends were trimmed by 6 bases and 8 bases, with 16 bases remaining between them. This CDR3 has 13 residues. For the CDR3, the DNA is TGTGCCAGCAGGGTTACGAGGGCGGGGGGCTACACCTTC. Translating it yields CASRVTRAGGYTF.

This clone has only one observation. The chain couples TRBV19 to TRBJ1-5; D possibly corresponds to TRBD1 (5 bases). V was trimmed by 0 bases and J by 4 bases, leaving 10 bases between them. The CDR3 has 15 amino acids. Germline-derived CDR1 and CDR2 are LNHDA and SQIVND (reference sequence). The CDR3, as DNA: TGTGCCAGTAGTATAGATCGAGGGGTTAATCAGCCCCAGCATTTT. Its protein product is CASSIDRGVNQPQHF.

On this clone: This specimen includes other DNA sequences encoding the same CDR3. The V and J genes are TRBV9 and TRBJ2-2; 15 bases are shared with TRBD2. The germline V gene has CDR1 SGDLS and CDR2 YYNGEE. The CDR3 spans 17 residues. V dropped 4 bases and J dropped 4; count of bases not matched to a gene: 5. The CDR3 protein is CASSRTSGGAGTGELFF. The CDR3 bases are TGTGCCAGCAGCCGGACTAGCGGGGGGGCCGGCACCGGGGAGCTGTTTTTT.

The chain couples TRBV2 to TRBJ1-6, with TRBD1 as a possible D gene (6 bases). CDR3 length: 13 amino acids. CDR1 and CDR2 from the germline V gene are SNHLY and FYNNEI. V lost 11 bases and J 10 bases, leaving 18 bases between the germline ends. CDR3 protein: CAGLQGEGSPLHF. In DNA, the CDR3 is TGTGCCGGCCTACAGGGAGAGGGATCACCCCTCCACTTT.

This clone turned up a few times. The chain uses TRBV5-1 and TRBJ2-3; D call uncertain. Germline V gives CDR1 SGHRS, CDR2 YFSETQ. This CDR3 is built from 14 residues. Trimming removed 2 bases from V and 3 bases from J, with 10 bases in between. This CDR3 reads CASSFGALTDTQYF. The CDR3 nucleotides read TGCGCCAGCAGCTTCGGTGCCTTGACAGATACGCAGTATTTT.

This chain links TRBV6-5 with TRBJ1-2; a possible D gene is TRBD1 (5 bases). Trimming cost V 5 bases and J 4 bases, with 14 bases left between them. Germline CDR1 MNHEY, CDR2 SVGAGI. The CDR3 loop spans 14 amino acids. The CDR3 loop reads CASSPSGQGYGYTF. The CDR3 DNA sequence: TGTGCCAGCAGTCCATCGGGTCAGGGCTATGGCTACACCTTC.

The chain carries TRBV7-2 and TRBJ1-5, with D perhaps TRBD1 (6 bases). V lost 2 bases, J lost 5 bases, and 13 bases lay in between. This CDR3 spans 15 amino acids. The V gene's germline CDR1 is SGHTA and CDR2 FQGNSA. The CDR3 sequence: CASSLSRQVYQPQHF. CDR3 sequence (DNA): TGTGCCAGCAGCTTATCGAGACAGGTCTATCAGCCCCAGCATTTT.

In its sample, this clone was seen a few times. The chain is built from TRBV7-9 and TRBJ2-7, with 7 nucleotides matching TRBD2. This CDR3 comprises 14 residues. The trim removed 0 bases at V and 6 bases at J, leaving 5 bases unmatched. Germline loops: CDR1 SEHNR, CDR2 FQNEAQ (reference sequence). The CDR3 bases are TGTGCCAGCAGCTTAGCGGGGGGGTCCCTCGAGCAGTACTTC. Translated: CASSLAGGSLEQYF.

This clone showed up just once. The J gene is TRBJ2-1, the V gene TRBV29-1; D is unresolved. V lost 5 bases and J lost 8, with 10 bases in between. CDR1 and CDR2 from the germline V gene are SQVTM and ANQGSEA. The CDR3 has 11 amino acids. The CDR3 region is CSVRIAYEQFF. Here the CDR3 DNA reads TGCAGCGTTCGAATAGCATATGAGCAGTTCTTC.

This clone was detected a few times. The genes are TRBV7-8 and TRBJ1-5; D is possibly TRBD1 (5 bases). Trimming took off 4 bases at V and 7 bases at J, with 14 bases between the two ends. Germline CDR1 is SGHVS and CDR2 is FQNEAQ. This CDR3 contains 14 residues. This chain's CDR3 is CASSSQGHRQPQHF. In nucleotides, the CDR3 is TGTGCCAGCAGCTCCCAAGGACACCGGCAGCCCCAGCATTTT.

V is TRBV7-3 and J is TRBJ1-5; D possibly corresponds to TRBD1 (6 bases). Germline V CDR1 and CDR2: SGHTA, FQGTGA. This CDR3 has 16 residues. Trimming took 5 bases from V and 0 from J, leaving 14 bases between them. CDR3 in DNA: TGTGCCAGCAGCAACGACGGGGGGGCTAGCAATCAGCCCCAGCATTTT. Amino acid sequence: CASSNDGGASNQPQHF.

DNA for the CDR3: TGTGCCAGCAGCCAAGATCCACAGGGTGGTAATCAGCCCCAGCATTTT. This sequence encodes CASSQDPQGGNQPQHF. This chain links TRBV4-2 with TRBJ1-5, with D possibly being TRBD1 (6 bases). Germline assignment: CDR1 LGHNA and CDR2 YNFKEQ. There are 16 residues in the CDR3. V gave up 0 bases and J gave up 4 bases, with 13 bases separating them.

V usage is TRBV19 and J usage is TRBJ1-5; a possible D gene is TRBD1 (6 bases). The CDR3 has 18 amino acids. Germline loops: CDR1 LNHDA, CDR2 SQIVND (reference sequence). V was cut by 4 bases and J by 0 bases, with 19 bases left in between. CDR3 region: CASSRTDKRLTSNQPQHF. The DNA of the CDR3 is TGTGCCAGTAGTAGGACAGACAAACGATTGACTAGCAATCAGCCCCAGCATTTT.

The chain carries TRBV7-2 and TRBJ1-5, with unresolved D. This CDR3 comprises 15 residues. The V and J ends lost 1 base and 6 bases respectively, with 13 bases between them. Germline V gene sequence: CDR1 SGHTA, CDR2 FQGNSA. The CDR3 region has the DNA TGTGCCAGCAGCTTAGTCCAGGACCGGGGTCAGCCCCAGCATTTT. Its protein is CASSLVQDRGQPQHF.

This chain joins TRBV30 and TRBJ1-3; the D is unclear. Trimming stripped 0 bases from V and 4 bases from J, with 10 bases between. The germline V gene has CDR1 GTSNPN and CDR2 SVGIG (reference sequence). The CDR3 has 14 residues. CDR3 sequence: CAWSVHAVGNTIYF. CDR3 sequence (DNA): TGTGCCTGGAGTGTACATGCCGTCGGAAACACCATATATTTT.

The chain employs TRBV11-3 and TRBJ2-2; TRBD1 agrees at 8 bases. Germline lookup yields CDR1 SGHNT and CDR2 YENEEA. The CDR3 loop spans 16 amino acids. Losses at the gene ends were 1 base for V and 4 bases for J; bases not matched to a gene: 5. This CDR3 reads CASSLGTGRSTGELFF. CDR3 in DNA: TGTGCCAGCAGCTTAGGGACAGGGAGATCCACCGGGGAGCTGTTTTTT.

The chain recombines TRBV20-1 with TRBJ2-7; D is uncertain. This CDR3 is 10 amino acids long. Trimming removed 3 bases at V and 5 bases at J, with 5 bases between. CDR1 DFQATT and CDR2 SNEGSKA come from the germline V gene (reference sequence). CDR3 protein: CSARAHEQYF. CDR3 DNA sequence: TGCAGTGCTAGGGCGCACGAGCAGTACTTC.

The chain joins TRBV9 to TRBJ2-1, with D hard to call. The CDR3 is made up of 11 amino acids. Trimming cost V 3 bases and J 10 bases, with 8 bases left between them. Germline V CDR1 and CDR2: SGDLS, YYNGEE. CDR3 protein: CASSASREQFF. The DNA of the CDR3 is TGTGCCAGCAGCGCCTCAAGGGAGCAGTTCTTC.

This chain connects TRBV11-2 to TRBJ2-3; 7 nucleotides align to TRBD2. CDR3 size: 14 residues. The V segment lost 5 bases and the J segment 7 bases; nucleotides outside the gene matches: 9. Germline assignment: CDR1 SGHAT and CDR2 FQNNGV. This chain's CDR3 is CASSLGGASNTQYF. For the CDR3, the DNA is TGTGCCAGCAGCCTGGGAGGGGCTTCGAATACGCAGTATTTT.

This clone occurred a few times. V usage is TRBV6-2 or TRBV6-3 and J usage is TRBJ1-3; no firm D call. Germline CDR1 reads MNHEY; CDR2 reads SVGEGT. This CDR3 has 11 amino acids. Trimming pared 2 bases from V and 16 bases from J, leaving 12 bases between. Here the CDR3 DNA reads TGTGCCAGCAGTTACGGCCAGCGTGGGTATTTT. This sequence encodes CASSYGQRGYF.

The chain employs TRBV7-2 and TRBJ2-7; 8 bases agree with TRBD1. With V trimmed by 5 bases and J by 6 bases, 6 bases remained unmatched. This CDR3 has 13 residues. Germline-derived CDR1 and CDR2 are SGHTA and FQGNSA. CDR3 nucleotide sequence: TGTGCCAGCAGCATTCGACAGGGGTTCGAGCAGTACTTC. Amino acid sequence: CASSIRQGFEQYF.

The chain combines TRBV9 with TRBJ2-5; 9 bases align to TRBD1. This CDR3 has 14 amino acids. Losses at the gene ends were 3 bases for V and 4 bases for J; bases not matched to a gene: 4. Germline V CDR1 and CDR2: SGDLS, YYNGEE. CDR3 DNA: TGTGCCAGCAGCGACGTGACAGGGGGAGAGACCCAGTACTTC. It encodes CASSDVTGGETQYF.

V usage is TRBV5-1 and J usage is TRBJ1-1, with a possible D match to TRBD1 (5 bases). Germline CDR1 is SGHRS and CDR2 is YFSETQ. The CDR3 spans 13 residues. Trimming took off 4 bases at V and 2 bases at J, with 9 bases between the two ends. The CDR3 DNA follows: TGCGCCAGCAGCAAAGGGGTTAACACTGAAGCTTTCTTT. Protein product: CASSKGVNTEAFF.

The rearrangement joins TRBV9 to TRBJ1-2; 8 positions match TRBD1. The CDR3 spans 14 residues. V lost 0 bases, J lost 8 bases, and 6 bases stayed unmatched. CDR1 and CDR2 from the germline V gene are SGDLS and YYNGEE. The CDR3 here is CASSVEDREGGYTF. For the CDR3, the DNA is TGTGCCAGCAGCGTAGAGGACAGGGAGGGAGGCTACACCTTC.

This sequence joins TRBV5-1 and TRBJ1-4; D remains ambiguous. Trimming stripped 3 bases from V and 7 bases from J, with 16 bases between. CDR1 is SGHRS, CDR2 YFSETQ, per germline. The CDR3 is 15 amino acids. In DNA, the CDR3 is TGCGCCAGCAGCTCCCAGGACCCGGCGGGTGAAAAACTGTTTTTT. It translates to CASSSQDPAGEKLFF.

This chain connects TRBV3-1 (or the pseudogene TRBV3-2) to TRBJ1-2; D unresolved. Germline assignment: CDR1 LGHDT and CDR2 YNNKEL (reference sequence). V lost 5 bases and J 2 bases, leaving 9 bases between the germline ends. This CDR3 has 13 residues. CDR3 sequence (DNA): TGTGCCAGCAGCGCACCAAAGAACTATGGCTACACCTTC. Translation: CASSAPKNYGYTF.

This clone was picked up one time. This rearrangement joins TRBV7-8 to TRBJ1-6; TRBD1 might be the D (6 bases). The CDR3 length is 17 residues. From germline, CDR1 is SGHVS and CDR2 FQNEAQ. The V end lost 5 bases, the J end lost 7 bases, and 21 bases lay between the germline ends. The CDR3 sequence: CASSPTRGQHRNSPLHF. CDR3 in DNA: TGTGCCAGCAGCCCAACTCGAGGACAGCATCGGAATTCACCCCTCCACTTT.

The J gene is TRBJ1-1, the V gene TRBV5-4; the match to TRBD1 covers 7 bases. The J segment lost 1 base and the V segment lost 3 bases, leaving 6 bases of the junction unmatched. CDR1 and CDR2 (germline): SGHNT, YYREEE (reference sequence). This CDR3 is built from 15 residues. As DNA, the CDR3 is TGTGCCAGCAGCTCCGGGACAGCTACGAACACTGAAGCTTTCTTT. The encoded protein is CASSSGTATNTEAFF.

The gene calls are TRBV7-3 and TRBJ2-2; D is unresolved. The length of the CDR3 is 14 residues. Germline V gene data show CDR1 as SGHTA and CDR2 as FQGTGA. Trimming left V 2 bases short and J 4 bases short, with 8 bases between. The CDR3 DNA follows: TGTGCCAGCAGCTTATTGGGAACCACCGGGGAGCTGTTTTTT. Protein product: CASSLLGTTGELFF.